The next 6 T cell receptor beta chains were all read from a single sample in a study of blood T cell repertoires in COVID-19. Some clones are missing from TCRdb's copy, which holds only in-frame ones; the method was immunoSEQ multiplex PCR. The data contain about 140,000 clones, approximately 78% of them seen just once; the ten biggest clones take up 4%. The sequenced sample consisted of peripheral blood. The receptor source for this set is a woman older than 75 with acute or convalescent COVID-19.

The chain employs TRBV19 and TRBJ1-1; the D gene is possibly TRBD1 (5 bases). The CDR3 consists of 14 residues. Germline values: CDR1 LNHDA, CDR2 SQIVND (reference sequence). Trimming shortened V by 5 bases and J by 0 bases, and 10 bases separated the two germline ends. This CDR3 is CASSAQGMNTEAFF. CDR3 in DNA: TGTGCCAGTAGTGCGCAGGGCATGAACACTGAAGCTTTCTTT.

This clone was seen once. V usage is TRBV3-1 (or the pseudogene TRBV3-2) and J usage is TRBJ2-1; TRBD2 is a possible D gene (5 bases). Germline CDR1 and CDR2: LGHDT and YNNKEL (reference sequence). This CDR3 is 15 amino acids long. V was trimmed by 0 bases and J by 6 bases, leaving 12 bases between them. This CDR3 is CASSQDWRTGNEQFF. In DNA form, the CDR3 reads TGTGCCAGCAGCCAAGATTGGCGGACTGGCAATGAGCAGTTCTTC.

The rearrangement uses TRBV28 and TRBJ2-5; a possible D gene is TRBD1 (5 bases). Germline assignment: CDR1 MDHEN and CDR2 SYDVKM. V was clipped by 2 bases and J by 0 bases, with 13 bases between them. The CDR3 runs 16 residues. CDR3 sequence (DNA): TGTGCCAGCAGTTTAAGGGGTCAGAGGTACCAAGAGACCCAGTACTTC. This gives the protein CASSLRGQRYQETQYF.

The chain combines TRBV10-3 with TRBJ2-3, with 10 positions matching TRBD1. CDR3 length: 15 amino acids. The V and J ends lost 7 bases and 5 bases, in that order; junction bases with no gene match: 9. Germline V gives CDR1 ENHRY, CDR2 SYGVKD. CDR3 loop: CAIKTDRGRIDTQYF. The CDR3 DNA follows: TGTGCCATCAAAACAGACAGGGGGCGCATAGATACGCAGTATTTT.

This clone was seen a few times. The CDR3 DNA sequence: TGTGCCAGCAGAGAGGACAGGGCGCAGCCCCAGCATTTT. Translating gives CASREDRAQPQHF. The chain links TRBV2 to TRBJ1-5; 8 nucleotides agree with TRBD1. CDR3 length: 13 amino acids. Germline CDR1 SNHLY, CDR2 FYNNEI. Trimming at V came to 6 bases and at J to 7 bases, leaving 5 bases not matched to a gene. The full variable domain, completed using reference TRBV2 and TRBJ1-5, is EPEVTQTPSHQVTQMGQEVILRCVPISNHLYFYWYRQILGQKVEFLVSFYNNEISEKSEIFDDQFSVERPDGSNFTLKIRSTKLEDSAMYFCASREDRAQPQHFGDGTRLSIL.

The rearrangement uses TRBV7-8 and TRBJ1-2, with D tentatively TRBD1 (6 bases). In germline, CDR1 is SGHVS, CDR2 FQNEAQ. Trimming removed 3 bases from V and 4 bases from J, with 15 bases in between. The length of the CDR3 is 15 residues. The CDR3: CASSLGGGAVYGYTF. CDR3 sequence (DNA): TGTGCCAGCAGCTTGGGGGGGGGCGCGGTCTATGGCTACACCTTC.